The rows below give T cell receptor beta chains drawn from one sample of a study of identical twins. TCRdb re-analysed the 5' RACE reads in MiXCR, keeping a single row per CDR3 protein. This sample carries 1,800,000 or so distinct CDR3 sequences, around 29% of them seen once, and the ten largest clones take approximately 0.25%. The sequencing input was cord blood. The receptors come from a newborn girl in good health. CDR3s include the opening cysteine and the closing phenylalanine or tryptophan. D genes are given only for firm matches. Where a row states a size, it is once, few, many or the class of an expanded clone; other rows omit it.

cdr3_aa: CASSLGTGAHEQYF; cdr3_nt: TGTGCCAGCAGCTTAGGCACAGGGGCCCACGAGCAGTACTTC; j_call: TRBJ2-7; v_call: TRBV7-8; d_call: TRBD1; cdr3_length: 14; clone_size: .
cdr3_aa: CASSSVINEQFF; cdr3_nt: TGTGCCAGCAGCTCGGTAATTAATGAGCAGTTCTTC; j_call: TRBJ2-1; v_call: TRBV7-9; d_call: .; cdr3_length: 12; clone_size: .
cdr3_aa: CASIRSGGYNNSPLHF; cdr3_nt: TGTGCCAGCATACGCTCCGGGGGCTACAATAATTCACCCCTCCACTTT; j_call: TRBJ1-6; v_call: TRBV6-1; d_call: .; cdr3_length: 16; clone_size: .
cdr3_aa: CASTAPGPYNEQFF; cdr3_nt: TGTGCCAGCACCGCGCCTGGGCCTTACAATGAGCAGTTCTTC; j_call: TRBJ2-1; v_call: TRBV28; d_call: .; cdr3_length: 14; clone_size: .
cdr3_aa: CAISARLAGNTDTQYF; cdr3_nt: TGTGCCATCAGTGCCCGACTAGCGGGTAACACAGATACGCAGTATTTT; j_call: TRBJ2-3; v_call: TRBV10-3; d_call: TRBD2; cdr3_length: 16; clone_size: few
cdr3_aa: CASSVMGEQYF; cdr3_nt: TGTGCCAGCAGCGTAATGGGGGAGCAGTACTTC; j_call: TRBJ2-7; v_call: TRBV5-6; d_call: .; cdr3_length: 11; clone_size: .
cdr3_aa: CASSEGFGLQGDGYTF; cdr3_nt: TGTGCCAGCAGTGAAGGGTTTGGGTTACAGGGGGACGGCTACACCTTC; j_call: TRBJ1-2; v_call: TRBV6-1; d_call: TRBD1; cdr3_length: 16; clone_size: few
cdr3_aa: CASSHRLARDTQYF; cdr3_nt: TGTGCCAGCAGCCACCGACTAGCGAGGGATACGCAGTATTTT; j_call: TRBJ2-3; v_call: TRBV27; d_call: TRBD2; cdr3_length: 14; clone_size: few
cdr3_aa: CASTTRQGGEAFF; cdr3_nt: TGTGCCAGCACCACCCGACAGGGCGGGGAAGCTTTCTTT; j_call: TRBJ1-1; v_call: TRBV6-5; d_call: TRBD1; cdr3_length: 13; clone_size: .
cdr3_aa: CASSLEGRGGRDTQYF; cdr3_nt: TGTGCCAGCAGTTTAGAAGGAAGGGGGGGCCGGGATACGCAGTATTTT; j_call: TRBJ2-3; v_call: TRBV12-3/TRBV12-4; d_call: .; cdr3_length: 16; clone_size: .
cdr3_aa: CASSPGDSSSYEQYF; cdr3_nt: TGTGCCAGCAGTCCCGGGGACAGCAGCTCCTACGAGCAGTACTTC; j_call: TRBJ2-7; v_call: TRBV27; d_call: TRBD1; cdr3_length: 15; clone_size: once
cdr3_aa: CASKDLPPGQGLYGYTF; cdr3_nt: TGTGCCAGCAAAGACCTGCCACCGGGACAGGGGCTCTATGGCTACACCTTC; j_call: TRBJ1-2; v_call: TRBV7-9; d_call: TRBD1; cdr3_length: 17; clone_size: .
cdr3_aa: CATSDGTAGGTQYF; cdr3_nt: TGTGCCACCAGTGATGGGACGGCGGGGGGGACCCAGTACTTC; j_call: TRBJ2-5; v_call: TRBV24-1; d_call: TRBD2; cdr3_length: 14; clone_size: few
cdr3_aa: CASSLAAFGPQHF; cdr3_nt: TGTGCCAGCAGCTTAGCCGCCTTTGGGCCCCAGCATTTT; j_call: TRBJ1-5; v_call: TRBV7-2; d_call: .; cdr3_length: 13; clone_size: few
cdr3_aa: CASSGLTLTDTQYF; cdr3_nt: TGTGCCAGCAGCGGGCTAACCCTCACAGATACGCAGTATTTT; j_call: TRBJ2-3; v_call: TRBV12-3/TRBV12-4; d_call: .; cdr3_length: 14; clone_size: .
cdr3_aa: CSARAQGYNEQYF; cdr3_nt: TGCAGTGCTAGGGCACAGGGCTACAATGAGCAGTACTTC; j_call: TRBJ2-7; v_call: TRBV20-1; d_call: .; cdr3_length: 13; clone_size: .
cdr3_aa: CASSFGTGYNEQFF; cdr3_nt: TGTGCCAGCAGCTTCGGGACAGGGTACAATGAGCAGTTCTTC; j_call: TRBJ2-1; v_call: TRBV5-1; d_call: TRBD1; cdr3_length: 14; clone_size: many
cdr3_aa: CASSLVWDGQPQHF; cdr3_nt: TGTGCCAGCAGCTTAGTCTGGGATGGGCAGCCCCAGCATTTT; j_call: TRBJ1-5; v_call: TRBV7-2; d_call: .; cdr3_length: 14; clone_size: .
cdr3_aa: CASSLWRPGLAYEQYF; cdr3_nt: TGTGCCAGCAGTTTATGGCGACCGGGACTAGCCTACGAGCAGTACTTC; j_call: TRBJ2-7; v_call: TRBV12-3/TRBV12-4; d_call: TRBD2; cdr3_length: 16; clone_size: few
cdr3_aa: CASSLGSTGGVFNTEAFF; cdr3_nt: TGTGCCAGCAGCTTAGGGTCGACAGGGGGCGTTTTTAACACTGAAGCTTTCTTT; j_call: TRBJ1-1; v_call: TRBV7-9; d_call: TRBD1; cdr3_length: 18; clone_size: few
cdr3_aa: CASSLKTGGRTDTQYF; cdr3_nt: TGTGCCAGCTCACTTAAGACAGGGGGCAGGACAGATACGCAGTATTTT; j_call: TRBJ2-3; v_call: TRBV18; d_call: TRBD1; cdr3_length: 16; clone_size: few
cdr3_aa: CASTPIPLGQGGNYGYTF; cdr3_nt: TGTGCCAGCACCCCCATCCCCCTTGGACAGGGGGGGAACTATGGCTACACCTTC; j_call: TRBJ1-2; v_call: TRBV6-1; d_call: TRBD1; cdr3_length: 18; clone_size: .
cdr3_aa: CSAFSTGRGRRSTEAFF; cdr3_nt: TGCAGTGCCTTCTCCACAGGCAGGGGGCGCCGGAGCACTGAAGCTTTCTTT; j_call: TRBJ1-1; v_call: TRBV20-1; d_call: TRBD1; cdr3_length: 17; clone_size: .
cdr3_aa: CASSLESEAQYF; cdr3_nt: TGTGCCAGCAGCTTAGAATCGGAGGCCCAGTACTTC; j_call: TRBJ2-7; v_call: TRBV7-6; d_call: .; cdr3_length: 12; clone_size: .
cdr3_aa: CAISEASSYEQYF; cdr3_nt: TGTGCCATCAGTGAGGCCAGCTCCTACGAGCAGTACTTC; j_call: TRBJ2-7; v_call: TRBV10-3; d_call: .; cdr3_length: 13; clone_size: few
cdr3_aa: CASSELGQGIGYTF; cdr3_nt: TGTGCCAGCAGTGAATTGGGACAGGGGATCGGCTACACCTTC; j_call: TRBJ1-2; v_call: TRBV25-1; d_call: TRBD1; cdr3_length: 14; clone_size: few
cdr3_aa: CASSEWRNTGELFF; cdr3_nt: TGTGCCAGCAGTGAATGGCGCAACACCGGGGAGCTGTTTTTT; j_call: TRBJ2-2; v_call: TRBV2; d_call: .; cdr3_length: 14; clone_size: .
cdr3_aa: CASSFSRGYEAFF; cdr3_nt: TGTGCCAGCAGTTTCTCCAGGGGATATGAAGCTTTCTTT; j_call: TRBJ1-1; v_call: TRBV27; d_call: .; cdr3_length: 13; clone_size: .
cdr3_aa: CASSSAGSNYGYTF; cdr3_nt: TGTGCCAGCAGTTCCGCGGGATCTAACTATGGCTACACCTTC; j_call: TRBJ1-2; v_call: TRBV6-6; d_call: .; cdr3_length: 14; clone_size: few
cdr3_aa: CASSYPTLAGGPDTQYF; cdr3_nt: TGTGCCAGCAGTTACCCCACACTAGCGGGGGGTCCAGATACGCAGTATTTT; j_call: TRBJ2-3; v_call: TRBV6-5; d_call: TRBD2; cdr3_length: 17; clone_size: .
cdr3_aa: CASSERASGSYNEQFF; cdr3_nt: TGTGCCAGCTCCGAAAGGGCCAGCGGCTCCTACAATGAGCAGTTCTTC; j_call: TRBJ2-1; v_call: TRBV18; d_call: .; cdr3_length: 16; clone_size: few
cdr3_aa: CASSYAGGPAYEQYF; cdr3_nt: TGTGCCAGCAGTTACGCGGGAGGTCCCGCTTACGAGCAGTACTTC; j_call: TRBJ2-7; v_call: TRBV6-5; d_call: TRBD2; cdr3_length: 15; clone_size: .
cdr3_aa: CASSQDARASFNEQYF; cdr3_nt: TGCGCCAGCAGCCAAGATGCCCGGGCTAGCTTTAACGAGCAGTACTTC; j_call: TRBJ2-7; v_call: TRBV4-1; d_call: .; cdr3_length: 16; clone_size: .
cdr3_aa: CASSNRTGKNGELFF; cdr3_nt: TGTGCCAGCAGTAATCGGACAGGGAAAAACGGGGAGCTGTTTTTT; j_call: TRBJ2-2; v_call: TRBV27; d_call: TRBD1; cdr3_length: 15; clone_size: .
cdr3_aa: CSGVSGTIGYNEQFF; cdr3_nt: TGCAGTGGGGTTAGCGGGACAATCGGTTACAATGAGCAGTTCTTC; j_call: TRBJ2-1; v_call: TRBV20-1; d_call: TRBD2; cdr3_length: 15; clone_size: .
cdr3_aa: CSASPLTETSGVSSTDTQYF; cdr3_nt: TGCAGTGCTAGCCCCTTAACCGAGACTAGCGGGGTTTCTAGCACAGATACGCAGTATTTT; j_call: TRBJ2-3; v_call: TRBV20-1; d_call: TRBD2; cdr3_length: 20; clone_size: .
cdr3_aa: CASSLKIETEAFF; cdr3_nt: TGTGCCAGCAGTTTAAAGATCGAGACTGAAGCTTTCTTT; j_call: TRBJ1-1; v_call: TRBV12-3/TRBV12-4; d_call: .; cdr3_length: 13; clone_size: few
cdr3_aa: CASTLAGTGDEKLFF; cdr3_nt: TGTGCCAGCACCTTAGCCGGGACAGGGGATGAAAAACTGTTTTTT; j_call: TRBJ1-4; v_call: TRBV12-3/TRBV12-4; d_call: TRBD1; cdr3_length: 15; clone_size: few
cdr3_aa: CASSQDLIWDEQYF; cdr3_nt: TGTGCCAGCAGCCAAGATCTAATATGGGACGAGCAGTACTTC; j_call: TRBJ2-7; v_call: TRBV3-1; d_call: .; cdr3_length: 14; clone_size: few
cdr3_aa: CASSVGWTEMSEQYF; cdr3_nt: TGTGCCAGCAGCGTCGGTTGGACAGAAATGAGCGAGCAGTACTTC; j_call: TRBJ2-7; v_call: TRBV9; d_call: .; cdr3_length: 15; clone_size: few
cdr3_aa: CASGLVTSGRGNEQYF; cdr3_nt: TGTGCTAGTGGTTTGGTAACTAGCGGGAGGGGGAATGAGCAGTACTTC; j_call: TRBJ2-7; v_call: TRBV12-5; d_call: TRBD2; cdr3_length: 16; clone_size: .
cdr3_aa: CASSLDWSGANTEAFF; cdr3_nt: TGTGCCAGCAGCTTAGATTGGTCGGGGGCGAACACTGAAGCTTTCTTT; j_call: TRBJ1-1; v_call: TRBV11-2; d_call: .; cdr3_length: 16; clone_size: .
cdr3_aa: CATSDSGLPNEKLFF; cdr3_nt: TGTGCCACCAGTGACTCAGGGCTCCCTAATGAAAAACTGTTTTTT; j_call: TRBJ1-4; v_call: TRBV24-1; d_call: .; cdr3_length: 15; clone_size: .
cdr3_aa: CATSDFDYEQYF; cdr3_nt: TGTGCCACCAGTGATTTTGACTACGAGCAGTACTTC; j_call: TRBJ2-7; v_call: TRBV24-1; d_call: .; cdr3_length: 12; clone_size: .
cdr3_aa: CASSLTSGRVSSYNEQYF; cdr3_nt: TGTGCCAGCAGCTTAACTAGCGGGAGGGTCAGCTCCTACAATGAGCAGTACTTC; j_call: TRBJ2-7; v_call: TRBV7-6; d_call: TRBD2; cdr3_length: 18; clone_size: .
cdr3_aa: CASSFSGADTQYF; cdr3_nt: TGTGCCAGCAGTTTCTCTGGCGCAGATACGCAGTATTTT; j_call: TRBJ2-3; v_call: TRBV12-3/TRBV12-4; d_call: .; cdr3_length: 13; clone_size: many
cdr3_aa: CASSDPFRLYTF; cdr3_nt: TGTGCCAGCAGTGACCCCTTCCGTCTCTACACCTTC; j_call: TRBJ1-2; v_call: TRBV6-4; d_call: .; cdr3_length: 12; clone_size: few
cdr3_aa: CASTSGDQPLNEQFF; cdr3_nt: TGTGCCAGCACCTCAGGGGACCAGCCCCTCAATGAGCAGTTCTTC; j_call: TRBJ2-1; v_call: TRBV7-2; d_call: .; cdr3_length: 15; clone_size: .
cdr3_aa: CASSSGTHYGYTF; cdr3_nt: TGTGCCAGCAGTTCCGGGACGCACTATGGCTACACCTTC; j_call: TRBJ1-2; v_call: TRBV27; d_call: .; cdr3_length: 13; clone_size: .
cdr3_aa: CASSHHSGKLTDTQYF; cdr3_nt: TGTGCCAGCAGCCATCATAGCGGGAAGCTCACAGATACGCAGTATTTT; j_call: TRBJ2-3; v_call: TRBV27; d_call: TRBD2; cdr3_length: 16; clone_size: few
cdr3_aa: CASSPEGVPNQPQHF; cdr3_nt: TGTGCCAGCAGCCCCGAGGGGGTTCCTAATCAGCCCCAGCATTTT; j_call: TRBJ1-5; v_call: TRBV7-9; d_call: .; cdr3_length: 15; clone_size: once
cdr3_aa: CASSPLNPFGNQPQHF; cdr3_nt: TGCGCCAGCAGTCCCCTAAACCCTTTTGGCAATCAGCCCCAGCATTTT; j_call: TRBJ1-5; v_call: TRBV23-1; d_call: .; cdr3_length: 16; clone_size: .